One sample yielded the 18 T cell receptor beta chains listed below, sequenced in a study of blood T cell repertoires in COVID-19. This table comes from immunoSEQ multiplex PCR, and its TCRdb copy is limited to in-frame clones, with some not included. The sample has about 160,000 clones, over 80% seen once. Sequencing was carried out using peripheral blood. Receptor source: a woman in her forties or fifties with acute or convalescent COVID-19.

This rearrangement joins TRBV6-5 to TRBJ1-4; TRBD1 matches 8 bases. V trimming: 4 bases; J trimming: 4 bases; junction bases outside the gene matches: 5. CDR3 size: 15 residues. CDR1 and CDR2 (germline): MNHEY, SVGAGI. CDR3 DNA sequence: TGTGCCAGCAGTTCCCTAGACAGGGGTAATGAAAAACTGTTTTTT. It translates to CASSSLDRGNEKLFF.

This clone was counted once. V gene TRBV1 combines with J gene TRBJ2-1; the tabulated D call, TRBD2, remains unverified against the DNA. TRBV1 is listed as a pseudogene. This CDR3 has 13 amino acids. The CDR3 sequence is CTSSQTKGRGGFF. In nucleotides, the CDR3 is TGCACCAGCAGCCAGACCAAGGGAAGAGGAGGGTTCTTC.

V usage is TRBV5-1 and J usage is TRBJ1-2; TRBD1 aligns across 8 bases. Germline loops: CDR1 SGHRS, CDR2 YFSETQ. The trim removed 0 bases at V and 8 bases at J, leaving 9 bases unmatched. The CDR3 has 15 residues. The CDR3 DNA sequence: TGCGCCAGCAGCTTGGGACAGGGGTCTATCATGGGCTACACCTTC. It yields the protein CASSLGQGSIMGYTF.

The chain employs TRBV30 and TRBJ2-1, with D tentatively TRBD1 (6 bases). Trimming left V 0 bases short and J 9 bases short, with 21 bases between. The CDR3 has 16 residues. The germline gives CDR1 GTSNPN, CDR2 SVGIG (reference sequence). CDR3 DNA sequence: TGTGCCTGGAGTGTACCCCTATCTACAGGGTCAAGTGAGCAGTTCTTC. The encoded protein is CAWSVPLSTGSSEQFF.

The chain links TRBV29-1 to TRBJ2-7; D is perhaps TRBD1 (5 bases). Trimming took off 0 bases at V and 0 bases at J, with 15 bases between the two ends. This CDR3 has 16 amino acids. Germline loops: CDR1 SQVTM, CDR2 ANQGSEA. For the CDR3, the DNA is TGCAGCGTTGAAGAAATTCAGGACACCAACTCCTACGAGCAGTACTTC. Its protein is CSVEEIQDTNSYEQYF.

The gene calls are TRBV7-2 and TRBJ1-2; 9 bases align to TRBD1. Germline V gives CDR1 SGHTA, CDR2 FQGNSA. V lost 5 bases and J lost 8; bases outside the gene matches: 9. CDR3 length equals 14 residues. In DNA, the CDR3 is TGTGCCAGCAGCCCAGTACGACAGGGGGGGGGCTACACCTTC. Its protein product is CASSPVRQGGGYTF.

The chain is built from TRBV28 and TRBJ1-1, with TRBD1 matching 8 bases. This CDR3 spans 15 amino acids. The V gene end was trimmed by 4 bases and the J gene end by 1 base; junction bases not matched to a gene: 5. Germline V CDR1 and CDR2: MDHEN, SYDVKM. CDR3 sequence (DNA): TGTGCCAGCAGTTCCCCCGGGACAGGGAACACTGAAGCTTTCTTT. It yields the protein CASSSPGTGNTEAFF.

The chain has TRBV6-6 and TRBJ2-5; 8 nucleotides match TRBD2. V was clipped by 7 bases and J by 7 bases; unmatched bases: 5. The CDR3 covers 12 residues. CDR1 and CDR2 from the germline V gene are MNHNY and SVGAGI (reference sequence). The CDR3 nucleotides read TGTGCCAGCACTACCCGGGAGGGGACCCAGTACTTC. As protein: CASTTREGTQYF.

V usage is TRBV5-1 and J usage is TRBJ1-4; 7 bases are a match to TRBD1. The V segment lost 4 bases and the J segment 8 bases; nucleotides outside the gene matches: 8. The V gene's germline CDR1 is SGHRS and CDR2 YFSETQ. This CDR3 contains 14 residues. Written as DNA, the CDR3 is TGCGCCAGCAGCCCAGGGGGGATGAGAGAAAAACTGTTTTTT. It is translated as CASSPGGMREKLFF.

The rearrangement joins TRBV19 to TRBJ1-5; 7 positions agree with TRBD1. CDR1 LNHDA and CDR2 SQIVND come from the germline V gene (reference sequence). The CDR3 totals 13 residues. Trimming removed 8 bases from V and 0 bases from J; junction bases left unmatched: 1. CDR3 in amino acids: CASGTDSNQPQHF. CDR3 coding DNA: TGTGCCAGTGGGACAGATAGCAATCAGCCCCAGCATTTT.

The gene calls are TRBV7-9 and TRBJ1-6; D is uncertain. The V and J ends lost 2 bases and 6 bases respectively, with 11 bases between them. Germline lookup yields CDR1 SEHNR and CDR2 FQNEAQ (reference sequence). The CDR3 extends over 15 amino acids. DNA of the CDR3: TGTGCCAGCAGCTTAACCCTTCGGGGTAATTCACCCCTCCACTTT. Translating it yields CASSLTLRGNSPLHF.

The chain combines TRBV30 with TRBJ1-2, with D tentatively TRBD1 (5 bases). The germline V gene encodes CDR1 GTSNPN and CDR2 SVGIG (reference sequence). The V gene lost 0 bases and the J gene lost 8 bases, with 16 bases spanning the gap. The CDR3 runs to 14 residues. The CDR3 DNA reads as TGTGCCTGGAGTGTATCAGGGAGGTGGGCAGGCTACACCTTC. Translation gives CAWSVSGRWAGYTF.

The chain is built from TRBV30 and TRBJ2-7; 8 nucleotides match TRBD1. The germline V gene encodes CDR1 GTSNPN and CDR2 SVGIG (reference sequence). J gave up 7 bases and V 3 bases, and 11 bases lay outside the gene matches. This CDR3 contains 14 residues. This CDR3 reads CAWSRGTGSWEQYF. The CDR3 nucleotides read TGTGCCTGGAGCCGTGGGACAGGTTCGTGGGAGCAGTACTTC. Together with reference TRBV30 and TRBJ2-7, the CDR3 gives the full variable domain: SQTIHQWPATLVQPVGSPLSLECTVEGTSNPNLYWYRQAAGRGLQLLFYSVGIGQISSEVPQNLSASRPQDRQFILSSKKLLLSDSGFYLCAWSRGTGSWEQYFGPGTRLTVT.

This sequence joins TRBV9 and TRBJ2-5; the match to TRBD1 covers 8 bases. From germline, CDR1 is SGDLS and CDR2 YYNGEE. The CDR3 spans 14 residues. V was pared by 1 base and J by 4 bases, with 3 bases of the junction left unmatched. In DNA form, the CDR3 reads TGTGCCAGCAGCGTACAGGGGGCGTCAGAGACCCAGTACTTC. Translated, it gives CASSVQGASETQYF.

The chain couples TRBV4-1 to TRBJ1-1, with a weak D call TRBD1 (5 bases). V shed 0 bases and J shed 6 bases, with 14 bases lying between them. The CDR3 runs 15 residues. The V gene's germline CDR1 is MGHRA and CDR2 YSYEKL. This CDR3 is CASSQDERATAEAFF. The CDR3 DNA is TGCGCCAGCAGCCAAGATGAACGGGCGACAGCTGAAGCTTTCTTT.

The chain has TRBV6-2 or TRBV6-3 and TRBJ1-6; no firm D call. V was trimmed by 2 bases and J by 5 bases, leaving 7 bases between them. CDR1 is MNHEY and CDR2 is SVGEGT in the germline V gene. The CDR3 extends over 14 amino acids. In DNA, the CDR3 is TGTGCCAGCAGTTACGACAAGGATAATTCACCCCTCCACTTT. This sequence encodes CASSYDKDNSPLHF.

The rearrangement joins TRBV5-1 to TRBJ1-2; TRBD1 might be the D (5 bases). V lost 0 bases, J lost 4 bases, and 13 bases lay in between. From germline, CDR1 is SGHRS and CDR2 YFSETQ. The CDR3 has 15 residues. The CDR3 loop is CASSLAGGVGYGYTF. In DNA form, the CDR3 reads TGCGCCAGCAGCTTGGCCGGAGGGGTGGGCTATGGCTACACCTTC.

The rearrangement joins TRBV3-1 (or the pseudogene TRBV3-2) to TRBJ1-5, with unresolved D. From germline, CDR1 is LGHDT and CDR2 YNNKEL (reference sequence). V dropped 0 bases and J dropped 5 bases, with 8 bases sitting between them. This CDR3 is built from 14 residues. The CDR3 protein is CASSQEATHQPQHF. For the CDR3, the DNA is TGTGCCAGCAGCCAAGAAGCGACCCATCAGCCCCAGCATTTT.